This T cell receptor (beta chain) derives from a study of early T cells in non-severe SARS-CoV-2 infection. Trimming removed 0 bases from V and 1 base from J, with 13 bases in between. This CDR3 has 16 residues. Per germline, CDR1 DFQATT and CDR2 SNEGSKA (reference sequence). TCRdb re-called the 5' RACE reads with MiXCR, one entry per CDR3 protein. This sample yields more than 85,000 distinct CDR3 sequences, of which roughly 15% are seen a single time; over 0.95% belongs to the top ten. This clonotype occurred a few times. Sequenced: whole blood. The chain is built from TRBV20-1 and TRBJ1-5, with a tentative D call TRBD1 (6 bases). The TCR was taken from an adult who was a healthcare worker with PCR-confirmed SARS-CoV-2 infection or an uninfected control (not recorded which). The CDR3: CSARDGQGISNQPQHF. The CDR3 nucleotides read TGCAGTGCTAGAGATGGCCAGGGGATCAGCAATCAGCCCCAGCATTTT.